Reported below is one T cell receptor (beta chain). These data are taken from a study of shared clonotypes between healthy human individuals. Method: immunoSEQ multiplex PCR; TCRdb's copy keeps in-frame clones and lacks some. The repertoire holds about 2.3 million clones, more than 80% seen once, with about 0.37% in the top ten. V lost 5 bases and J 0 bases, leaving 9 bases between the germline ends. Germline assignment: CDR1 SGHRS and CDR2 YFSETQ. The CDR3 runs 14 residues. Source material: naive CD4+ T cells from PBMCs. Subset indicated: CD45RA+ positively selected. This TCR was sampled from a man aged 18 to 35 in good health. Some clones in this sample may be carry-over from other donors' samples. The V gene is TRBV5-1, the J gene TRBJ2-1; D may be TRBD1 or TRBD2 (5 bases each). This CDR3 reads CASRRDGSYNEQFF. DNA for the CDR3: TGCGCCAGCAGGAGGGACGGCTCCTACAATGAGCAGTTCTTC.